There are a few counts of the clone carrying this T cell receptor beta chain. The data were taken from a study of T cells after yellow fever vaccination. The germline gives CDR1 SGHRS, CDR2 YFSETQ. The V end was cut by 4 bases, the J end by 9 bases, with 16 bases between. The CDR3 contains 13 residues. TCRdb independently ran MiXCR on the 5' RACE reads; one entry per CDR3 protein. The data show around 530,000 distinct CDR3 sequences, approximately 16% seen once. The receptor was isolated from a man aged 18 to 30 who received the YFV17D yellow fever vaccine. Specimen: PBMCs, collected about 5 days after the first yellow fever vaccination. The chain has TRBV5-1 and TRBJ2-5; D is perhaps TRBD1 (5 bases). The CDR3 nucleotides read TGCGCCAGCAGCCCCGAATTCGGCAGGGCCCAGTACTTC. Translated: CASSPEFGRAQYF.